The 22 T cell receptor beta chains below come from one sample, sequenced in a study of cytomegalovirus exposure and HLA in healthy donors. The PCR contained 60 Vbeta and 13 Jbeta primers. Profiling relied on immunoSEQ multiplex PCR, and the TCRdb table lists in-frame clones only, not all of them. In the table there are 160,000 or so clones, about three quarters of which are singletons. Sequencing was done on a sample of PBMCs. Receptors were obtained from a woman aged 40 to 50 in good health and CMV-seropositive.

About this clone itself: A single base separates this from a much larger clone, so it may be a read error. The V call is TRBV28, the J call TRBJ2-7; D gene ambiguous. The CDR3 is 11 residues long. CDR1 is MDHEN and CDR2 is SYDVKM in the germline V gene. The V gene lost 6 bases and the J gene lost 0 bases, with 3 bases spanning the gap. The CDR3 bases are TGTGCCAGCAGCAACTCCTACGAGCAGTACTTC. Translation gives CASSNSYEQYF.

V is TRBV11-2 and J is TRBJ2-2; 10 bases are shared with TRBD2. CDR1 and CDR2 (germline): SGHAT, FQNNGV. With 3 bases clipped from V and 6 bases from J, the junction kept 7 bases outside the gene matches. The CDR3 extends over 16 amino acids. The CDR3, as DNA: TGTGCCAGCAGCTTTCGAGCGGGGGGGCCGGCCGGGGAGCTGTTTTTT. Its translation: CASSFRAGGPAGELFF.

The V call is TRBV6-1, the J call TRBJ1-1; no clear D gene. V was cut by 2 bases and J by 1 base, with 11 bases left in between. Germline V lookup: CDR1 MNHNS, CDR2 SASEGT. The CDR3 has 15 residues. CDR3 amino acids: CASSEYKTGNTEAFF. DNA of the CDR3: TGTGCCAGCAGTGAATACAAGACGGGGAACACTGAAGCTTTCTTT.

The J gene is TRBJ1-1, the V gene TRBV5-6, with D possibly TRBD1 on 6 matching bases. The V gene's germline CDR1 is SGHDT and CDR2 YYEEEE. The germline V and J ends were trimmed by 4 bases and 5 bases, with 27 bases remaining between them. The CDR3 runs to 18 residues. Written as DNA, the CDR3 is TGTGCCAGCAGCCTGCGGGTGTTAGCAGGGGCCTCGGGGACTGAAGCTTTCTTT. It translates to CASSLRVLAGASGTEAFF. Together with reference TRBV5-6 and TRBJ1-1, the CDR3 gives the full variable domain: DAGVTQSPTHLIKTRGQQVTLRCSPKSGHDTVSWYQQALGQGPQFIFQYYEEEERQRGNFPDRFSGHQFPNYSSELNVNALLLGDSALYLCASSLRVLAGASGTEAFFGQGTRLTVV.

V and J are TRBV5-1 and TRBJ2-1; D is uncertain. V was cut by 4 bases and J by 5 bases, with 16 bases left in between. This CDR3 contains 15 residues. Per the germline V gene, CDR1 is SGHRS and CDR2 is YFSETQ. The CDR3 region has the DNA TGCGCCAGCAGCCCCTCCAGTAGACACAACAATGAGCAGTTCTTC. As protein: CASSPSSRHNNEQFF.

CDR3: CASSQDQAQGTGNEQFF. The CDR3 DNA follows: TGTGCCAGCAGCCAAGATCAGGCACAGGGTACGGGCAATGAGCAGTTCTTC. This rearrangement joins TRBV4-2 to TRBJ2-1; possible D gene TRBD1, 6 bases. CDR3 length equals 17 residues. CDR1 is LGHNA, CDR2 YNFKEQ, per germline. The V gene lost 0 bases and the J gene lost 6 bases, with 18 bases spanning the gap.

The rearrangement joins TRBV5-6 to TRBJ2-7, with TRBD1 matching 8 bases. The CDR3 is 19 amino acids. Germline CDR1 and CDR2: SGHDT and YYEEEE. V lost 1 base, J lost 4 bases, and 19 bases stayed unmatched. In DNA form, the CDR3 reads TGTGCCAGCAGCTTGACGAGACAGGGGATCCGGAGGTATACGTACGAGCAGTACTTC. It yields the protein CASSLTRQGIRRYTYEQYF.

In nucleotides, the CDR3 is TGTGCCAGCAGTTTAACTTCCTGGGGAGGACAGGGAAGCTACACCTTC. Amino acid sequence: CASSLTSWGGQGSYTF. This rearrangement joins TRBV27 to TRBJ1-2; TRBD1 matches 8 bases. This CDR3 is built from 16 residues. The germline CDR1 and CDR2 sequences are MNHEY and SMNVEV (reference sequence). V trimming: 2 bases; J trimming: 9 bases; junction bases outside the gene matches: 14.

A few counts support this clone. CDR3 in amino acids: CASSLSAARGYTF. The CDR3 DNA reads as TGTGCCAGCAGTTTATCGGCAGCGAGGGGCTACACCTTC. This rearrangement joins TRBV28 to TRBJ1-2; D not resolved. V was cut by 1 base and J by 8 bases, with 11 bases left in between. Germline assignment: CDR1 MDHEN and CDR2 SYDVKM. The CDR3 sequence is 13 residues long.

Here the CDR3 reads CASNLPGEVTEKLFF. The DNA of the CDR3 is TGTGCCAGCAATCTGCCGGGGGAAGTCACTGAAAAACTGTTTTTT. The chain has TRBV2 and TRBJ1-4; a possible D gene is TRBD1 (5 bases). Germline CDR1 is SNHLY and CDR2 is FYNNEI. V shed 7 bases and J shed 7 bases, with 19 bases lying between them. This CDR3 has 15 amino acids.

This sequence joins TRBV2 and TRBJ2-1, with TRBD2 identical over 10 bases. The J segment lost 7 bases and the V segment lost 9 bases, leaving 9 bases of the junction unmatched. Germline V gives CDR1 SNHLY, CDR2 FYNNEI. This CDR3 contains 14 residues. The CDR3 is CARGIAGGSNEQFF. The DNA of the CDR3 is TGTGCCAGAGGGATAGCGGGGGGATCGAATGAGCAGTTCTTC.

This chain uses TRBV19 with TRBJ1-3; 7 bases match TRBD1. Germline assignment: CDR1 LNHDA and CDR2 SQIVND (reference sequence). V gave up 1 base and J gave up 1 base; unmatched junction bases: 4. CDR3 length: 16 amino acids. The CDR3 DNA sequence: TGTGCCAGTAGTATAGCCCCGACAGGGTCTGGAAACACCATATATTTT. Amino acid sequence: CASSIAPTGSGNTIYF.

The CDR3 coding sequence is TGTGCCAGCAGCTTACGGGGGGGCATCGATGAGCAGTTCTTC. Its protein is CASSLRGGIDEQFF. This chain joins TRBV5-5 and TRBJ2-1; 8 bases fit TRBD2. This CDR3 comprises 14 residues. CDR1 and CDR2 (germline): SGHKS, YYEKEE (reference sequence). J was trimmed by 8 bases and V by 2 bases; bases with no gene match: 6.

This chain uses TRBV19 with TRBJ1-5, with 7 bases fitting TRBD1. The CDR3 is made up of 14 amino acids. Per germline, CDR1 LNHDA and CDR2 SQIVND (reference sequence). After removal of 5 bases from V and 6 bases from J, the junction contained 7 bases not matched to a gene. CDR3 coding DNA: TGTGCCAGTAGTCCTACAGGGGACGTTCAGCCCCAGCATTTT. Protein: CASSPTGDVQPQHF.

Remarks on this clone: The junction shows a germline mismatch at one end, possibly a read error. This sequence joins TRBV6-1 and TRBJ2-4, with 7 nucleotides matching TRBD2. This CDR3 contains 19 residues. Germline CDR1 and CDR2: MNHNS and SASEGT. CDR3 coding DNA: TGTGCCAGCAGTGAACGACCTTTTGAGCGGGACGACAGAAAAAACAGTCAGTACTTC. It encodes CASSERPFERDDRKNSQYF.

The chain recombines TRBV7-9 with TRBJ1-2, with D possibly being TRBD1 (6 bases). Germline CDR1 is SEHNR and CDR2 is FQNEAQ (reference sequence). This CDR3 is built from 16 residues. Trimming stripped 5 bases from V and 2 bases from J, with 18 bases between. The CDR3 loop reads CASSPNIGQINYGYTF. As DNA, the CDR3 is TGTGCCAGCAGCCCCAATATAGGACAGATAAACTATGGCTACACCTTC.

This clone appeared a single time. The V call is TRBV10-3, the J call TRBJ1-1; 7 nucleotides line up with TRBD1. Germline V gene lookup returns CDR1 ENHRY and CDR2 SYGVKD. There are 15 residues in the CDR3. Trimming at V came to 10 bases and at J to 1 base, leaving 12 bases not matched to a gene. CDR3 protein: CATEAYRGTNTEAFF. CDR3 sequence (DNA): TGTGCCACCGAGGCTTACAGGGGAACGAACACTGAAGCTTTCTTT.

The genes are TRBV19 and TRBJ2-1, with TRBD2 matching over 7 bases. The CDR3 sequence is 15 residues long. V was clipped by 4 bases and J by 9 bases; unmatched bases: 12. Germline V gene sequence: CDR1 LNHDA, CDR2 SQIVND (reference sequence). CDR3 in amino acids: CASSNQPLSGTEQFF. The CDR3, as DNA: TGTGCCAGTAGTAACCAACCCCTGAGCGGGACTGAGCAGTTCTTC.

V and J are TRBV6-1 and TRBJ2-3; D call uncertain. V lost 4 bases and J 5 bases, leaving 7 bases between the germline ends. The CDR3 is 12 residues long. The germline gives CDR1 MNHNS, CDR2 SASEGT. CDR3 nucleotide sequence: TGTGCCAGCAGTGCCTACAGAGATACGCAGTATTTT. The encoded protein is CASSAYRDTQYF.

The J gene is TRBJ2-5, the V gene TRBV5-4; tentative D call: TRBD1 (6 bases). The germline V gene has CDR1 SGHNT and CDR2 YYREEE (reference sequence). The V end lost 0 bases, the J end lost 2 bases, and 17 bases lay between the germline ends. This CDR3 has 17 amino acids. As DNA, the CDR3 is TGTGCCAGCAGCTTGGAGGGCCGGACAGCAAGACAAGAGACCCAGTACTTC. Residues: CASSLEGRTARQETQYF.

The chain uses TRBV28 and TRBJ2-7; a weak D match, TRBD1 (5 bases). The germline V gene encodes CDR1 MDHEN and CDR2 SYDVKM. The germline V and J ends were trimmed by 3 bases and 4 bases, with 22 bases remaining between them. The CDR3 has 17 residues. CDR3 region: CASSLGKGSGITYEQYF. The CDR3 DNA sequence: TGTGCCAGCAGTTTGGGGAAGGGTTCAGGGATTACTTACGAGCAGTACTTC.

The V call is TRBV28, the J call TRBJ1-2, with D possibly matching TRBD1 (6 bases). Germline CDR1 reads MDHEN; CDR2 reads SYDVKM. CDR3 size: 12 residues. The V gene lost 6 bases and the J gene lost 10 bases, with 15 bases spanning the gap. The CDR3 is CASRDQGLPYTF. In DNA, the CDR3 is TGTGCCAGCAGGGATCAGGGGCTCCCCTACACCTTC.